The entry below gives a single T cell receptor (beta chain) sequence along with its context. With random hexamers, reverse transcription was performed on roughly 0.45 to 1 ug of RNA. Amplification of TCR beta CDR3 across 54 Vbeta and 13 Jbeta was performed with immunoSEQ multiplex PCR. TCRdb passed the immunoSEQ multiplex PCR reads through MiXCR, listing each CDR3 protein once. This table holds 200,000 to 250,000 distinct CDR3 sequences, about 94% found once. These data come from a study of CD8 T cells in Susac syndrome. The CDR3 totals 15 residues. Germline V lookup: CDR1 DFQATT, CDR2 SNEGSKA (reference sequence). V was pared by 7 bases and J by 0 bases, with 17 bases between.

The clonotype comes from a human donor with Susac syndrome. The chain links TRBV20-1 to TRBJ2-3; the D is unclear. The source material was CD4+ T cells from PBMCs. Here the CDR3 reads CSVELAVTSTDTQYF. CDR3 DNA: TGCAGTGTTGAACTCGCAGTGACTAGCACAGATACGCAGTATTTT.